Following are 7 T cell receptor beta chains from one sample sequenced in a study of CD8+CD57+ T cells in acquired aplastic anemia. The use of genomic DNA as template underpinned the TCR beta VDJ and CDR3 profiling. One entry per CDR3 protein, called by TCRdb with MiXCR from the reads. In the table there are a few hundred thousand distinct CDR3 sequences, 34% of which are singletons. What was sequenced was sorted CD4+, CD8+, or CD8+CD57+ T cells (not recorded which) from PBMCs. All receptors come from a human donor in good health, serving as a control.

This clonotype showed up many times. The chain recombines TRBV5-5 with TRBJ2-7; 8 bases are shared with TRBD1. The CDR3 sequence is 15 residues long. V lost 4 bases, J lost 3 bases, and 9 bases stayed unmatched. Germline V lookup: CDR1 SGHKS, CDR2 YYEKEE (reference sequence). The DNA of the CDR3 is TGTGCCAGCAGCCACTCCGGGACAGGAAGCTACGAGCAGTACTTC. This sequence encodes CASSHSGTGSYEQYF.

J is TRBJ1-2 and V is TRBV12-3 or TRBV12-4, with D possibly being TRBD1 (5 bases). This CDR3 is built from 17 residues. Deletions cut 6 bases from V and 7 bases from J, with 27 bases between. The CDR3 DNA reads TGTGCCAGCAGCCAAGGGGTGTCGGGTGACCGTTCTTCTGGCTACACCTTC. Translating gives CASSQGVSGDRSSGYTF.

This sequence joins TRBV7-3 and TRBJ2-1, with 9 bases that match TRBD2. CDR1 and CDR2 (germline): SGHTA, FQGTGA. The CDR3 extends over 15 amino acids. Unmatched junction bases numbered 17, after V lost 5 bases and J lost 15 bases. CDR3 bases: TGTGCCAGCAGCCCCACTAGCGGGCCGTACAATGAGTGGTTCTTC. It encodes CASSPTSGPYNEWFF.

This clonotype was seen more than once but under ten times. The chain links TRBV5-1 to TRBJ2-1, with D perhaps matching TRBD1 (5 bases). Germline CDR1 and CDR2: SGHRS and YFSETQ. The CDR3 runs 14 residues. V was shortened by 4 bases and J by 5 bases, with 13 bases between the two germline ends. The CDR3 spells CASSQQGMDNEQFF. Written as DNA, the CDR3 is TGCGCCAGCAGCCAGCAGGGAATGGACAATGAGCAGTTCTTC.

This chain's CDR3 is CASSRAGMSDTQYF. DNA of the CDR3: TGCGCCAGCAGTCGGGCGGGAATGAGTGATACGCAGTATTTT. This chain connects TRBV4-1 to TRBJ2-3; D is possibly TRBD2 (6 bases). Trimming left V 6 bases short and J 6 bases short, with 16 bases between. The CDR3 runs to 14 residues. Germline CDR1 MGHRA, CDR2 YSYEKL.

The CDR3 sequence is CASSLQRSGSTEAFF. DNA of the CDR3: TGTGCCAGCAGCTTGCAACGTTCAGGGAGCACTGAAGCTTTCTTT. The chain is built from TRBV11-3 and TRBJ1-1, with TRBD1 as a possible D gene (5 bases). The germline V gene encodes CDR1 SGHNT and CDR2 YENEEA. V lost 3 bases and J lost 4, with 15 bases in between. CDR3 size: 15 residues. Based on the CDR3 plus reference TRBV11-3 and TRBJ1-1, the full variable domain is EAGVVQSPRYKIIEKKQPVAFWCNPISGHNTLYWYLQNLGQGPELLIRYENEEAVDDSQLPKDRFSAERLKGVDSTLKIQPAELGDSAVYLCASSLQRSGSTEAFFGQGTRLTVV.

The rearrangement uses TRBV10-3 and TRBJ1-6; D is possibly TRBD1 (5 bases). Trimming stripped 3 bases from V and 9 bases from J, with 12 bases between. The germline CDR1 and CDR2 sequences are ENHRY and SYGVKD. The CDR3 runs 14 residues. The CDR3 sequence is CAISEEGTISPLHF. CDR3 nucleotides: TGTGCCATCAGTGAAGAGGGGACGATTTCACCCCTCCACTTT.